Listed here is a single TCR beta chain. No antigen is known for it. Distinct nucleotide sequences in the sample also encode this CDR3. The table came from immunoSEQ multiplex PCR; TCRdb's copy has only in-frame clones and leaves some out. The sample consists of some 2,000,000 clones, approximately 94% of them appearing once. Naive-designated CD8 cells lacked CD45RO, were positively enriched for CCR7, and omitted terminally differentiated effector memory CD45RA+ cells. The source of the sample is a study of shared clonotypes between healthy human individuals. General study results and limits: Naive CD4 clonotypes overlapped across a handful of donors at around 4.7%.

The V end lost 0 bases, the J end lost 0 bases, and 7 bases lay between the germline ends. The germline V gene encodes CDR1 SGDLS and CDR2 YYNGEE. The CDR3 is 14 residues long. V is TRBV9 and J is TRBJ2-7; no firm D call. The specimen was naive CD8+ T cells sorted from blood. This sequence originates from a young man in good health. CDR3 in amino acids: CASSVAPDSYEQYF. The CDR3 nucleotides are TGTGCCAGCAGCGTAGCTCCAGACTCCTACGAGCAGTACTTC. The whole variable domain, filled in from reference TRBV9 and TRBJ2-7, reads DSGVTQTPKHLITATGQRVTLRCSPRSGDLSVYWYQQSLDQGLQFLIQYYNGEERAKGNILERFSAQQFPDLHSELNLSSLELGDSALYFCASSVAPDSYEQYFGPGTRLTVT.